The entry below describes one TCR beta chain. Germline assignment: CDR1 KGHSH and CDR2 LQKENI. Trimming at V came to 4 bases and at J to 0 bases, leaving 4 bases not matched to a gene. There are 15 residues in the CDR3. This record belongs to a study of blood T cell repertoires in COVID-19. Method: immunoSEQ multiplex PCR; TCRdb's copy keeps in-frame clones and lacks some. The repertoire consists of 60,000 or so clones, with less than 90% occurring once and the leading ten covering roughly 13%. Sequencing input: peripheral blood. This receptor was obtained from an elderly woman with acute or convalescent COVID-19. The chain has TRBV18 and TRBJ2-3; 7 nucleotides match TRBD1. CDR3 protein: CASSRSGQSTDTQYF. The CDR3 bases are TGTGCCAGCTCACGCTCGGGACAGAGCACAGATACGCAGTATTTT.